Given below is one T cell receptor beta chain in context. CDR3 length: 18 amino acids. TCRB CDR3 was amplified from 2 ug genomic DNA or less. The assay was immunoSEQ multiplex PCR, and TCRdb's table has in-frame clones only and misses some. This repertoire shows tens of thousands of clones, around 86% found once; its top ten account for around 2%. This record comes from a study of glioma-infiltrating T cells after dendritic cell vaccination. Turning to the study itself: Monocyte-derived dendritic cells, cultured seven days with IL-4 and GM-CSF, were pulsed with autologous tumor lysate.

Described time point: after dendritic cell vaccination, including at tumor progression/relapse. The material sequenced was blood, taken after dendritic cell vaccination. The receptor comes from a human donor with glioblastoma. The chain combines TRBV21-1 with TRBJ2-7; whether TRBD2, the table's D call, matches the DNA was not checked. TRBV21-1 is marked as a pseudogene. This chain's CDR3 is CASSKRAASGFSWYEQYF. Here the CDR3 DNA reads TGTGCCAGCAGCAAAAGAGCGGCTAGCGGATTTTCCTGGTACGAGCAGTACTTC.